This T cell receptor beta chain was identified in a study of blood T cell repertoires in COVID-19. In the study overall: From the United States, Italy and Spain came samples of acute and convalescent COVID-19.

There are 15 residues in the CDR3. Germline-derived CDR1 and CDR2 are MNHEY and SVGEGT. The V end was cut by 2 bases, the J end by 2 bases, with 11 bases between. Authors' processing steps: Using reference gene primer amplification, nucleated cell counts were estimated. The repertoire was sequenced with immunoSEQ multiplex PCR; TCRdb's copy has only in-frame clones and lacks some. That table gives V, J and clone size, and the DNA gave D and trimming. The sample has 300,000 to 450,000 clones, approximately 89% seen once. The V and J genes are TRBV6-2 or TRBV6-3 and TRBJ2-3; tentatively, D is TRBD1 (5 bases). The TCR comes from an older woman with COVID-19, enrolled during active disease. Source material: peripheral blood. The CDR3 reads CASSYDRKNTDTQYF. The DNA of the CDR3 is TGTGCCAGCAGTTACGACAGAAAGAACACAGATACGCAGTATTTT.